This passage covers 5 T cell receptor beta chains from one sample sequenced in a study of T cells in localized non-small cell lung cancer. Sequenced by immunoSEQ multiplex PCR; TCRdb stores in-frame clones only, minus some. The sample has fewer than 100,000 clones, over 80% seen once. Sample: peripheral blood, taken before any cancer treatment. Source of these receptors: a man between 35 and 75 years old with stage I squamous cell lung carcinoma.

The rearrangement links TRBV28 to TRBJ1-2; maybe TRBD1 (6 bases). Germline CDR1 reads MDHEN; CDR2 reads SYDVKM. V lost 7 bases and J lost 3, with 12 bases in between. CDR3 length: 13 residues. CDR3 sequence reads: CASTVNRDYGYTF. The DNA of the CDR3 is TGTGCCAGCACTGTAAACAGGGACTATGGCTACACCTTC.

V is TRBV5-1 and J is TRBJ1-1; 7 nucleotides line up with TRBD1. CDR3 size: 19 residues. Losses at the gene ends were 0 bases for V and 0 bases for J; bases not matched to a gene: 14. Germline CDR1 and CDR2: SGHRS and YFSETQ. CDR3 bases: TGCGCCAGCAGCTTGGCCGGACAGGCTGACCTACTATTGAACACTGAAGCTTTCTTT. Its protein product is CASSLAGQADLLLNTEAFF.

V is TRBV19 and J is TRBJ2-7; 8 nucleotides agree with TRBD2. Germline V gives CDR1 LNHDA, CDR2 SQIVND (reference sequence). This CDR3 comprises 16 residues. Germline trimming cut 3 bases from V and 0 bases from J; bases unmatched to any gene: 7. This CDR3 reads CASSIGAGGSSYEQYF. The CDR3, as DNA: TGTGCCAGTAGTATCGGGGCGGGGGGTAGCTCCTACGAGCAGTACTTC.

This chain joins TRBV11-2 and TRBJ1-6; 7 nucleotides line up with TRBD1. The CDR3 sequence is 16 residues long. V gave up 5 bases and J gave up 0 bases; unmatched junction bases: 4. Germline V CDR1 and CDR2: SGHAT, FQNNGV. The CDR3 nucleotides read TGTGCCAGCAGCCCCCGACAGGGCTCCTATAATTCACCCCTCCACTTT. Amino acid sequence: CASSPRQGSYNSPLHF.

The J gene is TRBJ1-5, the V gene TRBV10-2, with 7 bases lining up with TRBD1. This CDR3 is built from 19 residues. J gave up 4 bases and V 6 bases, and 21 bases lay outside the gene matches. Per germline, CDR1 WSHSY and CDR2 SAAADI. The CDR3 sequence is CASSDAIRQGVGRNQPQHF. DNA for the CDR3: TGCGCCAGCAGCGACGCGATTAGACAGGGTGTCGGTAGAAATCAGCCCCAGCATTTT.